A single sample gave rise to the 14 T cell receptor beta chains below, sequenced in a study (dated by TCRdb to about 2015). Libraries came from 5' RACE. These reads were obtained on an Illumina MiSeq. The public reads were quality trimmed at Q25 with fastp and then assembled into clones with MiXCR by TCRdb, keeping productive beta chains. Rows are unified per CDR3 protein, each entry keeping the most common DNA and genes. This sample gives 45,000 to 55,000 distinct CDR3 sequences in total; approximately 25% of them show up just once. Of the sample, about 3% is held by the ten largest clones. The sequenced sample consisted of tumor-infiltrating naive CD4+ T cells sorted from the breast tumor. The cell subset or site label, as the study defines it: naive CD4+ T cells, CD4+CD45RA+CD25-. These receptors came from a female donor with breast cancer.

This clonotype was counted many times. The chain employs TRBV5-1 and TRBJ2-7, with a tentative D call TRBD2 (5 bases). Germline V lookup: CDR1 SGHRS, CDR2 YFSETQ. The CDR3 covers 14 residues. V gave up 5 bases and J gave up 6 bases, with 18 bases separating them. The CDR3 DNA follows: TGCGCCAGCAGTAGGGCCCCGAACGAGGGCGAGCAGTACTTC. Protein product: CASSRAPNEGEQYF.

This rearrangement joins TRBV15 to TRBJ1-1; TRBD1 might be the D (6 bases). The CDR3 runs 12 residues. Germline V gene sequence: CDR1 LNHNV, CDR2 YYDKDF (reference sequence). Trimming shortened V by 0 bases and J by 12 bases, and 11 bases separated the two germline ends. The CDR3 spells CATSRDTTGTFF. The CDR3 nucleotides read TGTGCCACCAGCAGAGATACCACAGGGACTTTCTTT. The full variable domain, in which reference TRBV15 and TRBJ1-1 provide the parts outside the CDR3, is DAMVIQNPRYQVTQFGKPVTLSCSQTLNHNVMYWYQQKSSQAPKLLFHYYDKDFNNEADTPDNFQSRRPNTSFCFLDIRSPGLGDTAMYLCATSRDTTGTFFGQGTRLTVV.

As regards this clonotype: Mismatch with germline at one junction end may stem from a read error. CDR3 DNA sequence: TGTGCCAGCAGCTTAGGGGCAGGGGTGAAGACTGAAGCTTTCTTT. Translating gives CASSLGAGVKTEAFF. The chain has TRBV7-2 and TRBJ1-1; maybe TRBD1 (6 bases). The CDR3 sequence is 15 residues long. Germline-derived CDR1 and CDR2 are SGHTA and FQGNSA.

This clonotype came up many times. For the CDR3, the DNA is TGTGCCAGCCGTGGGGGACAAGAGACCCAGTACTTC. Translation: CASRGGQETQYF. The chain uses TRBV6-6 and TRBJ2-5; D tentatively reads TRBD1 or TRBD2 (5 bases each). Germline assignment: CDR1 MNHNY and CDR2 SVGAGI (reference sequence). V was shortened by 8 bases and J by 2 bases, with 9 bases between the two germline ends. The CDR3 has 12 residues.

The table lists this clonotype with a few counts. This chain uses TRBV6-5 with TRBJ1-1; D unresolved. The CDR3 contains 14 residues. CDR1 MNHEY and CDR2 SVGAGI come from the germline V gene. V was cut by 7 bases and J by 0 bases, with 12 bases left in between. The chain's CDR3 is CASNRDIVNTEAFF. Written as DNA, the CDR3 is TGTGCCAGCAACCGGGATATTGTGAACACTGAAGCTTTCTTT.

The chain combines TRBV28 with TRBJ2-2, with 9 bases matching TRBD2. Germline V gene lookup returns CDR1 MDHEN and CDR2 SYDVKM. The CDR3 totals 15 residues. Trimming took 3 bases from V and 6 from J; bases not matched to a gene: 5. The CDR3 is CASSFSSGRAGELFF. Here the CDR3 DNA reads TGTGCCAGCAGTTTTAGTAGCGGGAGAGCCGGGGAGCTGTTTTTT.

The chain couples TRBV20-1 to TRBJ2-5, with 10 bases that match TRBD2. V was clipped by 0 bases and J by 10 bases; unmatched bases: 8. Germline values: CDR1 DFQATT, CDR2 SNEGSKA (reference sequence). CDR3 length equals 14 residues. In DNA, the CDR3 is TGCAGTGCTAGAGATCCGGCTAGCGGGAGCAGCCAGTACTTC. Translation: CSARDPASGSSQYF.

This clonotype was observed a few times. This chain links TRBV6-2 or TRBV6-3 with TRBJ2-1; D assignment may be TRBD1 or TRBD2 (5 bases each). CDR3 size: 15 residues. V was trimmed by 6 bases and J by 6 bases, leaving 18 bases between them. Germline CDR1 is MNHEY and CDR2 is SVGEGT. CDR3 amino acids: CASRAGRGRGNEQFF. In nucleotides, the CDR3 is TGTGCCAGCAGGGCCGGACGGGGAAGGGGCAATGAGCAGTTCTTC.

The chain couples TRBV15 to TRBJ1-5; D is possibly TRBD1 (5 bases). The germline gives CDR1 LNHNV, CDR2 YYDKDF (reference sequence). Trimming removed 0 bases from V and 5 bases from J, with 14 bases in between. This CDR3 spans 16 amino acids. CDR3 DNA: TGTGCCACCAGCAGAGAGGGCACAGGAGGGGATCAGCCCCAGCATTTT. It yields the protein CATSREGTGGDQPQHF.

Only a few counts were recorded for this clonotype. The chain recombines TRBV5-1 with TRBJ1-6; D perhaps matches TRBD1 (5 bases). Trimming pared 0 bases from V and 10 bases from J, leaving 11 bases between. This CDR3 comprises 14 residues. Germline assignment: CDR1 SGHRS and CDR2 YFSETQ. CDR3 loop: CASSLGRGRSPLHF. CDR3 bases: TGCGCCAGCAGCTTGGGACGGGGGAGATCACCCCTCCACTTT.

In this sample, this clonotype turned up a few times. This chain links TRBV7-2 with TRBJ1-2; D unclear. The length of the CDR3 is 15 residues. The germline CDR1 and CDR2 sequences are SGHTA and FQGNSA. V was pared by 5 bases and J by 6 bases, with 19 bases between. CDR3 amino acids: CASSPRRPGADGYTF. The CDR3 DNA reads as TGTGCCAGCAGCCCCCGAAGGCCGGGAGCGGATGGCTACACCTTC.

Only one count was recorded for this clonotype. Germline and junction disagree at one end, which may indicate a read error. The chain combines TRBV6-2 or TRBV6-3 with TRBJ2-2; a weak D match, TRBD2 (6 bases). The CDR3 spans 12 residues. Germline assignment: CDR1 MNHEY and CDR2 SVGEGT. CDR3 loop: CASSPPTGGLFF. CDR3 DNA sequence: TGTGCCAGCAGTCCACCCACCGGGGGGCTGTTTTTT.

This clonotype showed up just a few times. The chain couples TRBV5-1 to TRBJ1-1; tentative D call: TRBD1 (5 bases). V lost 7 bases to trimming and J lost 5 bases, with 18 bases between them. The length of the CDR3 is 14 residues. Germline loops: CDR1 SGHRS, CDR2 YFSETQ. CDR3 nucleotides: TGCGCCAGCGGGCCGGGACGTTTAATGACTGAAGCTTTCTTT. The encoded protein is CASGPGRLMTEAFF.

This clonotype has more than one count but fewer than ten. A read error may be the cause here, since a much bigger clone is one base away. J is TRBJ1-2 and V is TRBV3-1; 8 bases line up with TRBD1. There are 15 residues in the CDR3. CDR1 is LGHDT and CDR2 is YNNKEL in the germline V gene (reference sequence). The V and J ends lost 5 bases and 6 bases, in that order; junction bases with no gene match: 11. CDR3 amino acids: CASSFRTGRNNGYTF. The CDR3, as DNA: TGTGCCAGCAGCTTCCGGACAGGGAGAAACAATGGCTACACCTTC.